Below, 32 T cell receptor beta chains from the same sample are listed, as sequenced in a study of identical twins. TCRdb reprocessed the 5' RACE reads via MiXCR and lists one record per CDR3 protein. This table holds approximately 500,000 distinct CDR3 sequences, approximately 24% found once. These data also featured in a second study, about T cells expressing NK-cell markers.

Sequenced input: CD4+ T cells sorted from blood. These TCRs come from a woman aged 18 to 35 in good health.

This clonotype was recorded a few times. J is TRBJ2-7 and V is TRBV20-1; 13 bases align to TRBD2. The CDR3 loop spans 16 amino acids. The ends lost 3 bases at V and 2 bases at J; junction bases unmatched: 7. Germline loops: CDR1 DFQATT, CDR2 SNEGSKA (reference sequence). The CDR3 is CSASDRLAGGPYEQYF. The DNA for the CDR3 is TGCAGTGCTAGCGATCGACTAGCGGGAGGCCCCTACGAGCAGTACTTC.

The gene calls are TRBV11-3 and TRBJ2-1; D possibly corresponds to TRBD2 (5 bases). V lost 5 bases, J lost 7 bases, and 24 bases lay in between. The germline V gene encodes CDR1 SGHNT and CDR2 YENEEA. CDR3 length: 17 amino acids. For the CDR3, the DNA is TGTGCCAGCAGCCAAACCAGTTTTAGTGCGACGGGGAATGAGCAGTTCTTC. Its protein is CASSQTSFSATGNEQFF. Based on the CDR3 plus reference TRBV11-3 and TRBJ2-1, the full variable domain is EAGVVQSPRYKIIEKKQPVAFWCNPISGHNTLYWYLQNLGQGPELLIRYENEEAVDDSQLPKDRFSAERLKGVDSTLKIQPAELGDSAVYLCASSQTSFSATGNEQFFGPGTRLTVL.

The J gene is TRBJ2-7, the V gene TRBV18, with TRBD2 matching over 7 bases. The CDR3 length is 15 residues. V shed 1 base, J shed 2 bases, and the junction held 5 bases outside the gene matches. Germline CDR1 is KGHSH and CDR2 is LQKENI. The CDR3 DNA follows: TGTGCCAGCTCACCACGTGGGGGGACTACCTACGAGCAGTACTTC. It translates to CASSPRGGTTYEQYF.

V is TRBV12-3 or TRBV12-4 and J is TRBJ2-3; the D gene is possibly TRBD2 (6 bases). The CDR3 is 14 amino acids. The V and J ends lost 3 bases and 6 bases respectively, with 13 bases between them. The chain's CDR3 is CASSFNWAGDTQYF. The DNA for the CDR3 is TGTGCCAGCAGTTTTAACTGGGCGGGGGATACGCAGTATTTT.

A few counts support this clonotype. The rearrangement uses TRBV12-3 or TRBV12-4 and TRBJ1-1; no clear D. This CDR3 is built from 14 residues. V gave up 2 bases and J gave up 0 bases, with 7 bases separating them. In DNA form, the CDR3 reads TGTGCCAGCAGTTTAAAGAGGTTGAACACTGAAGCTTTCTTT. Its protein is CASSLKRLNTEAFF.

This clonotype was observed many times. J is TRBJ1-2 and V is TRBV30, with D possibly being TRBD1 (5 bases). CDR3 length: 13 residues. Germline V gene lookup returns CDR1 GTSNPN and CDR2 SVGIG (reference sequence). Trimming took off 3 bases at V and 13 bases at J, with 21 bases between the two ends. The CDR3 bases are TGTGCCTGGAGACCCCCGGCGGGGCTACGGGTCACCTTC. Translated: CAWRPPAGLRVTF.

This sequence joins TRBV7-9 and TRBJ2-2; 8 nucleotides match TRBD2. There are 17 residues in the CDR3. V lost 4 bases to trimming and J lost 4 bases; unmatched junction nucleotides: 11. Germline lookup yields CDR1 SEHNR and CDR2 FQNEAQ (reference sequence). This CDR3 reads CASSSDRGGLVTGELFF. CDR3 sequence (DNA): TGTGCCAGCAGCTCCGACCGCGGGGGGCTCGTCACCGGGGAGCTGTTTTTT.

This clonotype was observed a few times. The rearrangement uses TRBV12-3 or TRBV12-4 and TRBJ2-1; no reliable D call. V lost 5 bases and J lost 0, with 11 bases in between. CDR3 length: 15 residues. This CDR3 reads CASSPFWTSYNEQFF. The CDR3 coding sequence is TGTGCCAGCAGTCCATTCTGGACCTCCTACAATGAGCAGTTCTTC.

The rearrangement joins TRBV15 to TRBJ2-3; 8 bases agree with TRBD2. This CDR3 has 16 amino acids. Germline CDR1 and CDR2: LNHNV and YYDKDF (reference sequence). The ends lost 0 bases at V and 3 bases at J; junction bases unmatched: 5. Here the CDR3 reads CATSRDLVAGTDTQYF. The CDR3 DNA reads as TGTGCCACCAGCAGAGATCTCGTAGCGGGAACAGATACGCAGTATTTT.

The rearrangement uses TRBV4-2 and TRBJ1-5; D gene uncertain. CDR1 is LGHNA and CDR2 is YNFKEQ in the germline V gene. The CDR3 has 14 residues. Trimming took 6 bases from V and 5 from J, leaving 14 bases between them. The CDR3 reads CASRPNDADQPQHF. The CDR3 coding sequence is TGTGCCAGCAGGCCGAACGACGCAGATCAGCCCCAGCATTTT.

The chain's CDR3 is CASSLRGGGSSSAYNEQFF. CDR3 sequence (DNA): TGTGCCAGCAGCTTGAGGGGGGGCGGTTCTTCCTCAGCCTACAATGAGCAGTTCTTC. This chain joins TRBV11-2 and TRBJ2-1; D possibly corresponds to TRBD2 (7 bases). With 3 bases removed from V and 2 bases from J, the gap between germline ends came to 23 bases. Germline V gives CDR1 SGHAT, CDR2 FQNNGV. CDR3 size: 19 residues.

This clonotype occurred a few times. This rearrangement joins TRBV5-6 to TRBJ1-2; possibly TRBD1 for D (5 bases). Germline assignment: CDR1 SGHDT and CDR2 YYEEEE. Between the trimmed V and J ends, which lost 0 bases and 8 bases, there was a span of 17 bases. The CDR3 is 15 amino acids. CDR3 sequence reads: CASSLGQRGGIGYTF. The DNA of the CDR3 is TGTGCCAGCAGCTTGGGACAACGCGGGGGAATCGGCTACACCTTC.

This clonotype was recorded at least ten times. The J gene is TRBJ2-1, the V gene TRBV20-1, with 10 bases fitting TRBD2. The CDR3 is 14 amino acids. Germline V gene lookup returns CDR1 DFQATT and CDR2 SNEGSKA (reference sequence). V was pared by 2 bases and J by 8 bases, with 6 bases of the junction left unmatched. This CDR3 is CSARSLAGAYEQFF. CDR3 sequence (DNA): TGCAGTGCTAGATCCCTAGCGGGAGCATATGAGCAGTTCTTC.

This clonotype was detected only a few times. The chain couples TRBV29-1 to TRBJ2-7; no definite D call. The germline gives CDR1 SQVTM, CDR2 ANQGSEA. V lost 4 bases, J lost 2 bases, and 15 bases lay in between. The CDR3 loop spans 14 amino acids. The CDR3 loop is CSVGPKVGTYEQYF. CDR3 in DNA: TGCAGCGTTGGACCTAAAGTGGGGACCTACGAGCAGTACTTC.

The chain recombines TRBV11-2 with TRBJ2-2; 10 bases are shared with TRBD2. The CDR3 has 15 residues. Germline V gene sequence: CDR1 SGHAT, CDR2 FQNNGV. With 5 bases clipped from V and 8 bases from J, the junction kept 8 bases outside the gene matches. The CDR3 loop reads CASSRLAGEHGELFF. CDR3 nucleotides: TGTGCCAGCAGCCGCCTAGCGGGAGAACATGGGGAGCTGTTTTTT.

This clonotype was detected only once. V and J are TRBV5-1 and TRBJ2-1; 15 positions agree with TRBD2. Trimming cost V 0 bases and J 10 bases; bases outside gene matches: 2. Per the germline V gene, CDR1 is SGHRS and CDR2 is YFSETQ. The CDR3 has 15 amino acids. CDR3 sequence: CASSLEGLAGGEQFF. Written as DNA, the CDR3 is TGCGCCAGCAGCTTGGAGGGACTAGCGGGGGGCGAGCAGTTCTTC.

This chain connects TRBV20-1 to TRBJ2-1; TRBD2 matches at 8 bases. Germline CDR1 reads DFQATT; CDR2 reads SNEGSKA (reference sequence). This CDR3 has 12 residues. The trim removed 8 bases at V and 3 bases at J, leaving 3 bases unmatched. The CDR3 region is CSTGGDYNEQFF. CDR3 nucleotide sequence: TGCAGTACGGGAGGGGACTACAATGAGCAGTTCTTC.

In this sample, this clonotype turned up many times. CDR3 sequence (DNA): TGTGCCAGCAGTCTCTTGACAGGGACCGAGCAGTACTTC. Residues: CASSLLTGTEQYF. The V gene is TRBV12-3 or TRBV12-4, the J gene TRBJ2-7; TRBD1 matches at 7 bases. The length of the CDR3 is 13 residues. The J segment lost 6 bases and the V segment lost 5 bases, leaving 7 bases of the junction unmatched.

The rearrangement joins TRBV6-1 to TRBJ2-7; 7 bases agree with TRBD1. Germline V gene lookup returns CDR1 MNHNS and CDR2 SASEGT. The CDR3 runs 13 residues. The J segment lost 2 bases and the V segment lost 4 bases, leaving 2 bases of the junction unmatched. The CDR3 is CASSAGQTYEQYF. The CDR3 region has the DNA TGTGCCAGCAGTGCGGGACAGACCTACGAGCAGTACTTC.

The chain is built from TRBV6-1 and TRBJ1-5, with D possibly TRBD1 on 6 matching bases. Germline V gene sequence: CDR1 MNHNS, CDR2 SASEGT. This CDR3 spans 16 amino acids. V was cut by 6 bases and J by 11 bases, with 26 bases left in between. CDR3 sequence reads: CASSRTQGGGSSAQHF. CDR3 coding DNA: TGTGCCAGCAGCCGGACCCAGGGAGGGGGGAGCTCGGCCCAGCATTTT.

The rearrangement joins TRBV7-2 to TRBJ2-1, with D perhaps matching TRBD1 (6 bases). The germline V gene encodes CDR1 SGHTA and CDR2 FQGNSA. V was trimmed by 8 bases and J by 0 bases, leaving 11 bases between them. The CDR3 loop spans 14 amino acids. CDR3 sequence (DNA): TGTGCCAGCCAGGGGCCGCGCTCCTACAATGAGCAGTTCTTC. Translation gives CASQGPRSYNEQFF.

This clonotype was counted between two and nine times. V and J are TRBV30 and TRBJ2-4; D is possibly TRBD2 (5 bases). The CDR3 consists of 14 residues. V gave up 0 bases and J gave up 4 bases, with 10 bases separating them. Germline V CDR1 and CDR2: GTSNPN, SVGIG (reference sequence). This CDR3 is CAWSVGGSKNIQYF. The CDR3 DNA reads TGTGCCTGGAGTGTAGGTGGGAGTAAAAACATTCAGTACTTC.

V gene TRBV20-1 combines with J gene TRBJ2-2; D possibly uses TRBD1 or TRBD2 (6 bases each). Between the trimmed V and J ends, which lost 6 bases and 4 bases, there was a span of 18 bases. Germline V lookup: CDR1 DFQATT, CDR2 SNEGSKA (reference sequence). The CDR3 length is 15 residues. The CDR3 DNA sequence: TGCAGTGCGGTCAGGGGCGGGACCTTCACCGGGGAGCTGTTTTTT. It encodes CSAVRGGTFTGELFF.

The rearrangement uses TRBV29-1 and TRBJ1-2; D is unresolved. V lost 5 bases and J lost 4, with 11 bases in between. Germline CDR1 SQVTM, CDR2 ANQGSEA. The CDR3 runs to 12 residues. CDR3: CSVRRPVYGYTF. CDR3 in DNA: TGCAGCGTTCGGAGACCTGTCTATGGCTACACCTTC.

This clonotype was seen only a few times. The chain combines TRBV7-9 with TRBJ2-5, with a weak D call TRBD2 (5 bases). The CDR3 runs 15 residues. V lost 5 bases to trimming and J lost 2 bases, with 15 bases between them. CDR1 and CDR2 (germline): SEHNR, FQNEAQ (reference sequence). The CDR3 nucleotides are TGTGCCAGCAGCCATTCGGTTCAGCGGCAAGAGACCCAGTACTTC. Protein sequence: CASSHSVQRQETQYF.

This clonotype was picked up a small number of times. The chain uses TRBV18 and TRBJ1-1; D call uncertain. Germline CDR1 reads KGHSH; CDR2 reads LQKENI. The CDR3 totals 16 residues. Trimming removed 4 bases from V and 3 bases from J, with 18 bases in between. CDR3 sequence: CASSRRWAKKDTEAFF. As DNA, the CDR3 is TGTGCCAGCTCACGACGATGGGCCAAAAAGGACACTGAAGCTTTCTTT.

In this sample, this clonotype turned up a few times. V and J are TRBV20-1 and TRBJ1-2, with 7 bases matching TRBD1. The CDR3 length is 16 residues. Unmatched junction bases numbered 20, after V lost 7 bases and J lost 6 bases. In germline, CDR1 is DFQATT, CDR2 SNEGSKA (reference sequence). The CDR3 nucleotides read TGCAGTGGAGAGCAAAGACAGGGCTGGCCCTCGGATGGCTACACCTTC. It codes for CSGEQRQGWPSDGYTF.

This clonotype was seen ten or more times. The CDR3 loop is CASSFFGTQETQYF. In DNA, the CDR3 is TGCGCCAGCAGCTTTTTCGGGACACAAGAGACCCAGTACTTC. This rearrangement joins TRBV5-1 to TRBJ2-5, with D tentatively TRBD1 (6 bases). The germline gives CDR1 SGHRS, CDR2 YFSETQ. The V end was cut by 2 bases, the J end by 2 bases, with 10 bases between. This CDR3 is built from 14 residues.

J is TRBJ2-1 and V is TRBV5-6, with 7 bases identical to TRBD2. Losses at the gene ends were 8 bases for V and 7 bases for J; bases not matched to a gene: 9. The length of the CDR3 is 13 residues. Germline assignment: CDR1 SGHDT and CDR2 YYEEEE. The CDR3 here is CARSPGTTNEQFF. Here the CDR3 DNA reads TGTGCCAGGAGCCCTGGGACTACTAATGAGCAGTTCTTC.

There are a few counts of this clonotype. The CDR3 protein is CSARERALGSVTDTQYF. Here the CDR3 DNA reads TGCAGTGCTAGAGAAAGGGCACTAGGATCAGTCACAGATACGCAGTATTTT. The V gene is TRBV20-1, the J gene TRBJ2-3; a possible D gene is TRBD2 (5 bases). The CDR3 consists of 17 residues. CDR1 is DFQATT, CDR2 SNEGSKA, per germline (reference sequence). Trimming shortened V by 0 bases and J by 2 bases, and 18 bases separated the two germline ends.

The rearrangement joins TRBV7-9 to TRBJ1-1; D is unclear. V lost 5 bases to trimming and J lost 1 base, with 11 bases between them. The CDR3 sequence is 14 residues long. Germline loops: CDR1 SEHNR, CDR2 FQNEAQ (reference sequence). This CDR3 reads CASSQKTENTEAFF. As DNA, the CDR3 is TGTGCCAGCAGCCAAAAAACAGAGAACACTGAAGCTTTCTTT.

This chain connects TRBV5-1 to TRBJ2-4; maybe TRBD2 (5 bases). Trimming took 0 bases from V and 0 from J, leaving 13 bases between them. This CDR3 region has 17 residues. Germline values: CDR1 SGHRS, CDR2 YFSETQ. The CDR3 region is CASSLEPGSLAKNIQYF. Written as DNA, the CDR3 is TGCGCCAGCAGCTTGGAGCCGGGGTCTCTAGCCAAAAACATTCAGTACTTC.